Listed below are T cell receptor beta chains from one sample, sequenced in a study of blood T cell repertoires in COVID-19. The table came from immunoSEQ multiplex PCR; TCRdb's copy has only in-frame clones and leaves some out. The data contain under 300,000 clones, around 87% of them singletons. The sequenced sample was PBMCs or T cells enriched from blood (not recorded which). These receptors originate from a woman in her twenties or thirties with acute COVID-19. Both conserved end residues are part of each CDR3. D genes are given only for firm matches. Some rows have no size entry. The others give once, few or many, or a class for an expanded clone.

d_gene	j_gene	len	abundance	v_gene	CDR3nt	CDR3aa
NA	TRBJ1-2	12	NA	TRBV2	TGTGCCAGCAGTGAAGCTGCTATGGGCTACACCTTC	CASSEAAMGYTF
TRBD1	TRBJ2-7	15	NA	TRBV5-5	TGTGCCAGCAGCTTGGCCGGGACAGGAGCCTATGGGCAGTACTTC	CASSLAGTGAYGQYF
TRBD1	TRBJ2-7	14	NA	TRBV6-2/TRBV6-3	TGTGCCAGCAGTGGACGGGACAGGGGTTACGAGCAGTACTTC	CASSGRDRGYEQYF
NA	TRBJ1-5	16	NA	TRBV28	TGTGCCAGCGTCCTGACAGCAGTCTATAGCAATCAGCCCCAGCATTTT	CASVLTAVYSNQPQHF
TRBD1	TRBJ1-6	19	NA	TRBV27	TGTGCCAGCAGTTTGGGACAGCGGAGGGCGCAGGGGGCTTACTCACCCCTCCACTTT	CASSLGQRRAQGAYSPLHF
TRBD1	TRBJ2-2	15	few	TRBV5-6	TGTGCCAGCAGTTACAGGGGGCCTGGCACCGGGGAGCTGTTTTTT	CASSYRGPGTGELFF
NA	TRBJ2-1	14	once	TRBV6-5	TGTGCCAGCAGTTACTTGGATGTTAGCGATGAGCAGTTCTTC	CASSYLDVSDEQFF
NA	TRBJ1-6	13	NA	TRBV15	TGTGCCACCAGCAGAGATACAGCGGCTCCCCTCCACTTT	CATSRDTAAPLHF
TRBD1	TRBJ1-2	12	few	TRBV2	TGTGCCAGCTGGACAGGAATCTATGGCTACACCTTC	CASWTGIYGYTF
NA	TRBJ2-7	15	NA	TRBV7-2	TGTGCCAGCAGCTTAGACGGCGGACTAAACTACGAGCAGTACTTC	CASSLDGGLNYEQYF
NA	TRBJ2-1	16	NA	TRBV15	TGTGCCACCAGCAGAGCCGGGACTGGTGGGTACAATGAGCAGTTCTTC	CATSRAGTGGYNEQFF
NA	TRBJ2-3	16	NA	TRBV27	TGTGCCAGCAGAGAAGTGTCCACTCCGGGCACAGATACGCAGTATTTT	CASREVSTPGTDTQYF
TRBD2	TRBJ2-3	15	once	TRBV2	TGTGCCAGCAGTGAGCGAGCGGGGGGCACAGATACGCAGTATTTT	CASSERAGGTDTQYF
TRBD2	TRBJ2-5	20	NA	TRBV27	TGTGCCAGCAGTCCAAGACTAGCGGGATTAGGGACAGGTGGGGGGGAGACCCAGTACTTC	CASSPRLAGLGTGGGETQYF
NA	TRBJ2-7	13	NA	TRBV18	TGTGCCAGCTCACCAGTGACAGTTTACGAGCAGTACTTC	CASSPVTVYEQYF
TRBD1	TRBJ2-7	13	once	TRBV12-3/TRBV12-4	TGTGCCAGCACTTGGGACAGGGACTACGAGCAGTACTTC	CASTWDRDYEQYF
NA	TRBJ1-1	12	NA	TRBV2	TGTGCCAGCAGTGAACAGAACACTGAAGCTTTCTTT	CASSEQNTEAFF
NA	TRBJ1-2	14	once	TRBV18	TGTGCCAGCTCACCACGATCGGCAGGCCAGGGCTACACCTTC	CASSPRSAGQGYTF
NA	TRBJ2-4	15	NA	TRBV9	TGTGCCAGCAGCGTAGCCCCGGACAGCCAAAACATTCAGTACTTC	CASSVAPDSQNIQYF
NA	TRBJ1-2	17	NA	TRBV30	TGTGCCTGGAGTGTACCCTCGTTCCGGGCAGGGAATAGTGGCTACACCTTC	CAWSVPSFRAGNSGYTF
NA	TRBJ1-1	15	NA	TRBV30	TGTGCCTGGAGTTCTGGGCAGGGACTAAACACTGAAGCTTTCTTT	CAWSSGQGLNTEAFF
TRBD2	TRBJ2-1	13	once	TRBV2	TGTGCCAGCAGTTTAGCGGGATACAATGAGCAGTTCTTC	CASSLAGYNEQFF
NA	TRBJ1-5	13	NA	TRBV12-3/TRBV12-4	TGTGCCAGCAGCGCCGCGGGCAATCAGCCCCAGCATTTT	CASSAAGNQPQHF
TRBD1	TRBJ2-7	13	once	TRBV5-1	TGCGCCAGCAGCCCAGGGGGCTCCTACGAGCAGTACTTC	CASSPGGSYEQYF
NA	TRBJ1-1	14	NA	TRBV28	TGTGCCAGCAGTCCGACGGGGTTGAACACTGAAGCTTTCTTT	CASSPTGLNTEAFF
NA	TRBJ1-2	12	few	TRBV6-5	TGTGCCAGCAGTTATTCAGGGAATGGCTACACCTTC	CASSYSGNGYTF
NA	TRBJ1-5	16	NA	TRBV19	TGTGCCAGTAGTATAGGTGCAGGGAGGAGCAATCAGCCCCAGCATTTT	CASSIGAGRSNQPQHF
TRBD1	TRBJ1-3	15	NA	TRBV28	TGTGCCAGCAGTTTTACGGGACAGGGAGGAAACACCATATATTTT	CASSFTGQGGNTIYF
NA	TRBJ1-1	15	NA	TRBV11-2	TGTGCCAGCAGCTTTGGTCTTCGGGGGGACACTGAAGCTTTCTTT	CASSFGLRGDTEAFF
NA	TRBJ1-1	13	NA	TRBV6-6	TGTGCCAGCAGTCCTAGGAGCAACACTGAAGCTTTCTTT	CASSPRSNTEAFF
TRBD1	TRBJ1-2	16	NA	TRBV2	TGTGCCAGCAGTGAAAGTCGGGACAGCCCCAACTATGGCTACACCTTC	CASSESRDSPNYGYTF
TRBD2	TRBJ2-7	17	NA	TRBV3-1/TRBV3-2	TGTGCCAGCAGCCGAACCGGACTAGCGGGGATCTCCTACGAGCAGTACTTC	CASSRTGLAGISYEQYF
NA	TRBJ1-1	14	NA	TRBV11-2	TGTGCCAGCAACAGAAACCAGGGAGGGACTGAAGCTTTCTTT	CASNRNQGGTEAFF
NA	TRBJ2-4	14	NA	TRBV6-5	TGTGCCAGCAAGCCGGGCCAGGGTCTAGACATTCAGTACTTC	CASKPGQGLDIQYF
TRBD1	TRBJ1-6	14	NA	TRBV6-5	TGTGCCAGCAGTCCCGGGACAGGGAATTCACCCCTCCACTTT	CASSPGTGNSPLHF